The 6 T cell receptor beta chains below were found in one sample sequenced in a study of control samples from healthy donors and cancer patients. Using immunoSEQ multiplex PCR, the repertoire was profiled, and TCRdb retains in-frame clones only, with some absent. The sample lists 150,000 or so clones; 70% to 90% were seen once. Sequencing was performed on blood. These receptors all stem from a man between 18 and 35 years old in good health.

The chain has TRBV4-2 and TRBJ1-2, with D unresolved. The CDR3 is made up of 16 amino acids. V lost 1 base and J 2 bases, leaving 14 bases between the germline ends. Germline loops: CDR1 LGHNA, CDR2 YNFKEQ. CDR3 in amino acids: CASSQGVEGLNYGYTF. In DNA, the CDR3 is TGTGCCAGCAGCCAAGGGGTAGAGGGCCTAAACTATGGCTACACCTTC.

V usage is TRBV6-6 and J usage is TRBJ2-1; TRBD1 aligns across 9 bases. The trim removed 4 bases at V and 5 bases at J, leaving 6 bases unmatched. CDR1 MNHNY and CDR2 SVGAGI come from the germline V gene (reference sequence). The CDR3 length is 15 residues. In DNA form, the CDR3 reads TGTGCCAGCAGTTTGGGACAGGGCCACGACAATGAGCAGTTCTTC. Protein sequence: CASSLGQGHDNEQFF.

This clone has at least ten counts. The rearrangement links TRBV4-3 to TRBJ2-3, with TRBD1 matching over 10 bases. This CDR3 contains 15 residues. The germline V gene has CDR1 LGHNA and CDR2 YSLEER. The V gene end was trimmed by 0 bases and the J gene end by 7 bases; junction bases not matched to a gene: 4. The chain's CDR3 is CASSQDRGQGNTQYF. The CDR3 DNA reads TGCGCCAGCAGCCAAGATCGGGGACAGGGGAATACGCAGTATTTT.

J is TRBJ1-3 and V is TRBV7-9; TRBD1 might be the D (6 bases). V lost 4 bases and J lost 0, with 19 bases in between. Germline loops: CDR1 SEHNR, CDR2 FQNEAQ (reference sequence). There are 18 residues in the CDR3. CDR3 sequence reads: CASSWGIRGRVSGNTIYF. The CDR3 nucleotides are TGTGCCAGCAGCTGGGGTATCCGGGGGCGCGTCTCTGGAAACACCATATATTTT.

The genes are TRBV30 and TRBJ1-4; D ambiguous. Trimming removed 1 base at V and 5 bases at J, with 11 bases between. Germline CDR1 reads GTSNPN; CDR2 reads SVGIG (reference sequence). This CDR3 has 14 amino acids. CDR3 region: CAWSGSGPNEKLFF. CDR3 bases: TGTGCCTGGAGTGGCAGTGGCCCCAATGAAAAACTGTTTTTT.

The rearrangement joins TRBV6-2 or TRBV6-3 to TRBJ2-4; 7 bases align to TRBD2. This CDR3 contains 20 residues. V lost 4 bases and J lost 0; bases outside the gene matches: 18. Germline lookup yields CDR1 MNHEY and CDR2 SVGEGT. The CDR3 nucleotides read TGTGCCAGCAGTTCCGCACGGGGGGAGGGATCCCCTTTAGCCAAAAACATTCAGTACTTC. Translating it yields CASSSARGEGSPLAKNIQYF.